This T cell receptor (beta chain) was found in a study of T cell repertoires in cytomegalovirus infection. Study summary: The study used recently identified HLA-C-restricted and well-studied HLA-B-restricted CMV epitopes.

Study outcomes and limitations: The ex vivo response was dominated by HLA-C-restricted CMV-specific TCR beta clonotypes.

TCRdb passed the reads through MiXCR, listing each CDR3 protein once. Of 640,000 or so distinct CDR3 sequences listed, about 30% are singletons. In this sample, this clonotype turned up many times. Its target is not known. This sample comprised cultured PBMCs, obtained from culture after CMV antigen stimulation. The sequence was collected from a human donor in good health (CMV status not recorded). Some clones in this sample may be carry-over from other donors' samples.

The CDR3 DNA reads as TGCGCCAGCAGCCAAGATCCTCCGGACGGACGAAGGAGCTCCTACGAGCAGTACTTC. Residues: CASSQDPPDGRRSSYEQYF. V gene TRBV4-1 combines with J gene TRBJ2-7, with no clear D. The V and J ends lost 0 bases and 0 bases respectively, with 21 bases between them. The germline gives CDR1 MGHRA, CDR2 YSYEKL. The CDR3 has 19 amino acids.